The T cell receptor beta chain described here comes from a study of CD8+ T cells in alopecia areata. The V end was cut by 0 bases, the J end by 4 bases, with 15 bases between. Germline CDR1 and CDR2: MGHRA and YSYEKL. This CDR3 spans 16 amino acids. As for treatment: oral pan-JAK inhibitor, 5-10 mg twice daily. TCR sequencing used cDNA made by reverse transcription of extracted RNA. Data came from immunoSEQ multiplex PCR; TCRdb stores just in-frame clones and leaves some out. The sample comprises 270,000 or so clones, 58% of which are singletons, and 1.8% rests with the top ten. This clone was found a few times.

This chain uses TRBV4-1 with TRBJ2-5; D may be TRBD2 (6 bases). The source material was CD4+ T cells sorted from blood, sampled at week 24, from a patient treated with tofacitinib. This sequence was found in a human donor with alopecia areata. CDR3 protein: CASSQDGRGRRETQYF. In DNA form, the CDR3 reads TGCGCCAGCAGCCAAGACGGGCGGGGAAGGCGAGAGACCCAGTACTTC.